The source of this T cell receptor beta chain is a study of shared clonotypes between healthy human individuals. Overall study: CD8 memory received one plate per donor, CD8 naive two, CD4 memory three and CD4 naive three.

This CDR3 contains 14 residues. Trimming pared 0 bases from V and 7 bases from J, leaving 9 bases between. The germline V gene encodes CDR1 MGHRA and CDR2 YSYEKL. Clones were sequenced by immunoSEQ multiplex PCR, and TCRdb holds only the in-frame ones, with some missing. Of over 300,000 clones listed, about nine tenths are singletons. This clone occurred a few times. This TCR was sampled from a man aged 18 to 35 in good health. The chain uses TRBV4-1 and TRBJ2-2; a weak D match, TRBD2 (5 bases). Sequenced material: memory CD8+ T cells sorted from blood. Subset defined: CD45RO+ cells pooled with CCR7-negative TemRA cells. CDR3 loop: CASSQEGEGGELFF. The DNA of the CDR3 is TGCGCCAGCAGCCAAGAGGGAGAGGGCGGGGAGCTGTTTTTT.